This passage covers 10 T cell receptor beta chains from one sample sequenced in a study of Ad26.COV2.S vaccination and SARS-CoV-2 variants. Documented treatment: around 19 received Ad26.COV2.S at low or high dose, single or two shots; about 5 received placebo; per-sample allocation not given. Sampling was done on day 63 after the first vaccine or placebo injection. Assay: immunoSEQ multiplex PCR; the TCRdb copy retains only in-frame clones and omits some. Of hundreds of thousands of clones in the sample, roughly 90% are singletons; the top ten hold 1.5%. The specimen was peripheral blood, collected in a trial of Ad26.COV2.S vaccine versus placebo. The origin of the receptors is a person aged 18-60 years who received the Ad26.COV2.S COVID-19 vaccine or a placebo.

The chain recombines TRBV29-1 with TRBJ1-1; a possible D gene is TRBD1 (6 bases). CDR3 length: 11 amino acids. In germline, CDR1 is SQVTM, CDR2 ANQGSEA. V was clipped by 3 bases and J by 11 bases, with 13 bases between them. In DNA form, the CDR3 reads TGCAGCGTTGAGGGGGGCGGTCGGGCTTTCTTT. Translating it yields CSVEGGGRAFF. Full variable domain (missing parts from reference TRBV29-1 and TRBJ1-1): SAVISQKPSRDICQRGTSLTIQCQVDSQVTMMFWYRQQPGQSLTLIATANQGSEATYESGFVIDKFPISRPNLTFSTLTVSNMSPEDSSIYLCSVEGGGRAFFGQGTRLTVV.

This chain links TRBV7-3 with TRBJ2-3; a possible D gene is TRBD1 (5 bases). CDR1 and CDR2 (germline): SGHTA, FQGTGA. CDR3 length: 16 amino acids. Trimming took off 2 bases at V and 1 base at J, with 13 bases between the two ends. As DNA, the CDR3 is TGTGCCAGCAGCTTAGGGGCCCTCCCAGGCACAGATACGCAGTATTTT. Amino acid sequence: CASSLGALPGTDTQYF.

The chain links TRBV5-1 to TRBJ1-1; TRBD1 matches at 7 bases. The germline gives CDR1 SGHRS, CDR2 YFSETQ. The junction had 7 bases not matched to a gene; V was cut back by 0 bases and J by 5 bases. The CDR3 contains 15 residues. DNA of the CDR3: TGCGCCAGCAGCTTGGGGACAGGCCCGGGAACTGAAGCTTTCTTT. This codes for CASSLGTGPGTEAFF.

V and J are TRBV5-6 and TRBJ2-5, with 7 nucleotides matching TRBD1. Losses at the gene ends were 4 bases for V and 5 bases for J; bases not matched to a gene: 8. Per the germline V gene, CDR1 is SGHDT and CDR2 is YYEEEE. CDR3 length: 14 residues. This CDR3 reads CASSGTDRAETQYF. The CDR3 region has the DNA TGTGCCAGCAGCGGAACAGACAGGGCGGAGACCCAGTACTTC.

The rearrangement links TRBV2 to TRBJ1-4, with TRBD1 matching over 8 bases. The CDR3 consists of 12 residues. The trim removed 10 bases at V and 4 bases at J, leaving 2 bases unmatched. Per germline, CDR1 SNHLY and CDR2 FYNNEI. The CDR3 here is CATTGGNEKLFF. The CDR3 DNA sequence: TGTGCCACAACAGGGGGTAATGAAAAACTGTTTTTT.

This sequence joins TRBV18 and TRBJ2-5, with TRBD2 matching 9 bases. V shed 3 bases and J 4 bases; nucleotides not matched to a gene: 3. Germline V gene lookup returns CDR1 KGHSH and CDR2 LQKENI. The CDR3 runs to 14 residues. CDR3 coding DNA: TGTGCCAGCTCACCTCGACTAGCGGCAGAGACCCAGTACTTC. Translated, it gives CASSPRLAAETQYF.

The genes are TRBV5-1 and TRBJ1-4, with unresolved D. CDR1 is SGHRS, CDR2 YFSETQ, per germline. V lost 0 bases, J lost 0 bases, and 6 bases lay in between. This CDR3 has 15 amino acids. For the CDR3, the DNA is TGCGCCAGCAGCTTGGGAACTTCAACTAATGAAAAACTGTTTTTT. Protein product: CASSLGTSTNEKLFF.

V is TRBV28 and J is TRBJ2-5; a possible D gene is TRBD2 (5 bases). Trimming shortened V by 5 bases and J by 0 bases, and 13 bases separated the two germline ends. The CDR3 spans 15 residues. The V gene's germline CDR1 is MDHEN and CDR2 SYDVKM. The CDR3 nucleotides are TGTGCCAGCAGTCCCTCGTACGGGGACCAAGAGACCCAGTACTTC. As protein: CASSPSYGDQETQYF.

The J gene is TRBJ2-7, the V gene TRBV23-1; D call uncertain. TRBV23-1 is flagged as an ORF with uncertain function. The CDR3 covers 10 residues. V lost 8 bases to trimming and J lost 12 bases, with 14 bases between them. In DNA form, the CDR3 reads TGCGCCAGCGGAATGGGTAGCAGGTACTTC. Amino acids: CASGMGSRYF.

The rearrangement links TRBV27 to TRBJ1-2; 7 positions match TRBD1. CDR1 MNHEY and CDR2 SMNVEV come from the germline V gene (reference sequence). The CDR3 has 14 residues. V trimming: 5 bases; J trimming: 7 bases; junction bases outside the gene matches: 10. This CDR3 reads CASSPTGQLSGYTF. In nucleotides, the CDR3 is TGTGCCAGCAGTCCCACGGGACAGTTGAGTGGCTACACCTTC.